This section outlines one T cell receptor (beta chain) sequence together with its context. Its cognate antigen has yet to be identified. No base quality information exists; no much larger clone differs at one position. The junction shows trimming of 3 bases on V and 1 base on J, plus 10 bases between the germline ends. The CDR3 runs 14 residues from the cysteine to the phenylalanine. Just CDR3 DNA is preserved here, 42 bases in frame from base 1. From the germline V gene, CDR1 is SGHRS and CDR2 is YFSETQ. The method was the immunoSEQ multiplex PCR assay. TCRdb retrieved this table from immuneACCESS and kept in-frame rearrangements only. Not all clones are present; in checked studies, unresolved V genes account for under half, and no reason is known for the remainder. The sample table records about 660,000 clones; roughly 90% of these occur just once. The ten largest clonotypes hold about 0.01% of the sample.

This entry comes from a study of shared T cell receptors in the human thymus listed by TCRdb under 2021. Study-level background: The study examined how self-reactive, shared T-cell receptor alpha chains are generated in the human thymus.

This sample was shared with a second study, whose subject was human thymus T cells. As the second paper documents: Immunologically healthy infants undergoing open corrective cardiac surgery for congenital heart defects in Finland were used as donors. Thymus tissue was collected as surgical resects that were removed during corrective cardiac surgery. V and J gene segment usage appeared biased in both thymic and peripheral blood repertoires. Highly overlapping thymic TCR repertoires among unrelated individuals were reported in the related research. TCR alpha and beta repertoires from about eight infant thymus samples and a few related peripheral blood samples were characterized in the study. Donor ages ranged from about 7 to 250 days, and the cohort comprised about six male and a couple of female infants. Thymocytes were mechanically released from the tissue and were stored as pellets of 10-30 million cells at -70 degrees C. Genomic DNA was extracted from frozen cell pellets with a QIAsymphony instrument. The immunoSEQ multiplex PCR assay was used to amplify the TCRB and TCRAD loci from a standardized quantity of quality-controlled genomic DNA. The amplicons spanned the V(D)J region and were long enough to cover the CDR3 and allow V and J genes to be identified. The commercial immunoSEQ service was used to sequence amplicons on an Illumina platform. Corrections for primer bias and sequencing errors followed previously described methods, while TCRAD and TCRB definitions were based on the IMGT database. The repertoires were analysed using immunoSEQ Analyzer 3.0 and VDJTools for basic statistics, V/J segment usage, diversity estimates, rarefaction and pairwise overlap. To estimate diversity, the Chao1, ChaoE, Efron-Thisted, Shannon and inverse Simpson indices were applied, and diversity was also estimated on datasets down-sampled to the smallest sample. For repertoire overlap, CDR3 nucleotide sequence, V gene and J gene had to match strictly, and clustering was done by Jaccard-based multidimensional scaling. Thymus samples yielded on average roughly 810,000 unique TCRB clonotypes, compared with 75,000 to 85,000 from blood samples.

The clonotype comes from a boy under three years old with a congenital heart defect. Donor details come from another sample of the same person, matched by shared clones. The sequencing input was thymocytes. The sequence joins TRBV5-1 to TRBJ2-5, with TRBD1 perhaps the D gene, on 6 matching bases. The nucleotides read TGCGCCAGCAGCTCCACAGGGTTCCAAGAGACCCAGTACTTC. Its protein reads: CASSSTGFQETQYF. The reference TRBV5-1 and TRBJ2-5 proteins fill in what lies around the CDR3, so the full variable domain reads KAGVTQTPRYLIKTRGQQVTLSCSPISGHRSVSWYQQTPGQGLQFLFEYFSETQRNKGNFPGRFSGRQFSNSRSEMNVSTLELGDSALYLCASSSTGFQETQYFGPGTRLLVL.